This T cell receptor beta chain was identified in a study of early T cells in non-severe SARS-CoV-2 infection. Study background: Sequencing targeted bulk RNA from unsorted whole blood, leaving chains unpaired. Findings and limits, study-wide: VDJdb matching skewed toward anti-spike CD8 responses, missing private and CD4 specificities.

The trim removed 2 bases at V and 3 bases at J, leaving 7 bases unmatched. CDR1 and CDR2 (germline): SGHTA, FQGNSA. The CDR3 extends over 15 amino acids. Unique molecular identifier tags were affixed to discrete cDNA molecules. TCRdb fed the 5' RACE reads into MiXCR, producing one record per CDR3 protein. The sample yields about 50,000 distinct CDR3 sequences, approximately 7.6% seen once. This clonotype was seen at least ten times. Antigen specificity is unknown. This rearrangement joins TRBV7-2 to TRBJ2-7, with TRBD2 matching over 7 bases. The TCR was taken from an adult who was a healthcare worker with PCR-confirmed SARS-CoV-2 infection or an uninfected control (not recorded which). The sequencing sample was made of whole blood. The CDR3 reads CASSLRLASSYEQYF. CDR3 coding DNA: TGTGCCAGCAGCTTAAGACTAGCATCAAGCTACGAGCAGTACTTC.